The 7 T cell receptor beta chains given below trace back to one sample, sequenced in a study of shared clonotypes between healthy human individuals. The protocol was immunoSEQ multiplex PCR, while the TCRdb copy is restricted to in-frame clones and leaves out a portion. The repertoire has approximately 530,000 clones, about 96% of them found once; the top ten carry 0.05% to 0.07%. Sequences were obtained from naive CD4+ T cells sorted from blood. Sample subset: CD45RA+ positively selected. These receptors were obtained from a woman aged 25-40 years in good health.

This chain links TRBV28 with TRBJ2-7; D call uncertain. CDR3 length equals 12 residues. V was shortened by 2 bases and J by 3 bases, with 5 bases between the two germline ends. The germline CDR1 and CDR2 sequences are MDHEN and SYDVKM. CDR3 DNA: TGTGCCAGCAGTTTAGACTTCTACGAGCAGTACTTC. The encoded protein is CASSLDFYEQYF. Based on the CDR3 plus reference TRBV28 and TRBJ2-7, the full variable domain is DVKVTQSSRYLVKRTGEKVFLECVQDMDHENMFWYRQDPGLGLRLIYFSYDVKMKEKGDIPEGYSVSREKKERFSLILESASTNQTSMYLCASSLDFYEQYFGPGTRLTVT.

The genes are TRBV4-1 and TRBJ2-1; TRBD1 matches 8 bases. V was pared by 0 bases and J by 5 bases, with 6 bases of the junction left unmatched. The CDR3 spans 16 residues. CDR1 is MGHRA and CDR2 is YSYEKL in the germline V gene. This CDR3 reads CASSQDPTGDHNEQFF. The CDR3 DNA follows: TGCGCCAGCAGCCAAGACCCGACAGGGGACCACAATGAGCAGTTCTTC.

The J gene is TRBJ2-1, the V gene TRBV14; perhaps D is TRBD1 or TRBD2 (5 bases each). Per germline, CDR1 SGHDN and CDR2 FVKESK. The V gene lost 4 bases and the J gene lost 8 bases, with 18 bases spanning the gap. The CDR3 consists of 15 residues. In DNA form, the CDR3 reads TGTGCCAGCAGCCGAATTCAGGGTAATAGCGATGAGCAGTTCTTC. It translates to CASSRIQGNSDEQFF.

The chain is built from TRBV15 and TRBJ1-2; a possible D gene is TRBD1 (5 bases). CDR1 is LNHNV, CDR2 YYDKDF, per germline (reference sequence). The CDR3 sequence is 16 residues long. Trimming stripped 2 bases from V and 2 bases from J, with 15 bases between. In DNA form, the CDR3 reads TGTGCCACCAGCAGAATGGGGGGGACCCTCAACTATGGCTACACCTTC. Encoded protein: CATSRMGGTLNYGYTF. The full variable domain, with the rest looked up from reference TRBV15 and TRBJ1-2, is DAMVIQNPRYQVTQFGKPVTLSCSQTLNHNVMYWYQQKSSQAPKLLFHYYDKDFNNEADTPDNFQSRRPNTSFCFLDIRSPGLGDTAMYLCATSRMGGTLNYGYTFGSGTRLTVV.

The chain links TRBV29-1 to TRBJ1-2; D is perhaps TRBD1 (5 bases). Looked up from germline, CDR1 is SQVTM and CDR2 is ANQGSEA. Trimming cost V 3 bases and J 6 bases, with 20 bases left between them. The CDR3 covers 15 residues. The CDR3 DNA is TGCAGCGTTGAGAGCGTCACAGGAAGGAAGAATGGCTACACCTTC. Translation gives CSVESVTGRKNGYTF.

The chain joins TRBV5-6 to TRBJ2-5, with D perhaps TRBD1 or TRBD2 (6 bases each). CDR3 length: 13 amino acids. Germline V gene sequence: CDR1 SGHDT, CDR2 YYEEEE. Between the trimmed V and J ends, which lost 4 bases and 4 bases, there was a span of 11 bases. The CDR3 sequence: CASSRGRVETQYF. In nucleotides, the CDR3 is TGTGCCAGCAGCCGGGGGCGGGTAGAGACCCAGTACTTC.

DNA of the CDR3: TGTGCCAGCAGCGACCCAGTGGACGAAAAACTGTTTTTT. It specifies CASSDPVDEKLFF. The chain couples TRBV6-6 to TRBJ1-4, with D uncertain. In germline, CDR1 is MNHNY, CDR2 SVGAGI (reference sequence). The CDR3 extends over 13 amino acids. V lost 6 bases, J lost 8 bases, and 13 bases lay in between.